The present T cell receptor (beta chain) was sequenced within a study of CD8 T cells in ankylosing spondylitis. A single record per CDR3 protein comes from TCRdb applying MiXCR to the 5' RACE reads. Among roughly 100,000 distinct CDR3 sequences listed, around 24% were seen once. J gave up 6 bases and V 6 bases, and 7 bases lay outside the gene matches. This CDR3 comprises 14 residues. This clonotype was seen a handful of times. The sequence was collected from a male donor with ankylosing spondylitis. The J gene is TRBJ2-4, the V gene TRBV12-3 or TRBV12-4; 8 positions agree with TRBD2. The sample consisted of synovial fluid, either unsorted or a sorted T cell fraction (not recorded which). The chain's CDR3 is CASSGTGRGNIQYF. CDR3 nucleotides: TGTGCCAGCAGCGGAACCGGGAGGGGAAACATTCAGTACTTC.